These 27 T cell receptor beta chains originate from one sample sequenced in a study of cytomegalovirus exposure and HLA in healthy donors. A multiplex PCR was run with 60 Vbeta primers and 13 Jbeta primers. Assay: immunoSEQ multiplex PCR; the TCRdb copy retains only in-frame clones and omits some. This sample contains 50,000 or so clones. Sequencing was carried out using PBMCs. Receptors originate from a woman between 18 and 30 years old in good health and CMV-seronegative.

The chain has TRBV18 and TRBJ1-1; 9 bases are shared with TRBD1. This CDR3 contains 14 residues. V shed 5 bases and J 4 bases; nucleotides not matched to a gene: 5. Germline values: CDR1 KGHSH, CDR2 LQKENI. This chain's CDR3 is CASSTTTGGTEAFF. CDR3 DNA: TGTGCCAGCTCAACGACGACAGGGGGCACTGAAGCTTTCTTT.

The chain carries TRBV5-1 and TRBJ2-7, with TRBD1 identical over 9 bases. The CDR3 totals 14 residues. CDR1 and CDR2 from the germline V gene are SGHRS and YFSETQ. V dropped 4 bases and J dropped 2; count of bases not matched to a gene: 4. The CDR3 sequence is CASSQQGATYEQYF. CDR3 sequence (DNA): TGCGCCAGCAGCCAACAGGGGGCCACCTACGAGCAGTACTTC.

The chain uses TRBV18 and TRBJ1-5; 10 nucleotides align to TRBD1. Germline values: CDR1 KGHSH, CDR2 LQKENI. The CDR3 loop spans 14 amino acids. Losses at the gene ends were 3 bases for V and 8 bases for J; bases not matched to a gene: 4. Written as DNA, the CDR3 is TGTGCCAGCTCACCTGACAGGGGGCTTGAGCCCCAGCATTTT. Translation gives CASSPDRGLEPQHF.

V and J are TRBV2 and TRBJ1-5, with no clear D. Between the trimmed V and J ends, which lost 3 bases and 0 bases, there was a span of 6 bases. The CDR3 totals 14 residues. CDR1 and CDR2 from the germline V gene are SNHLY and FYNNEI. The CDR3 spells CASSDLNSNQPQHF. The DNA for the CDR3 is TGTGCCAGCAGTGACCTTAATAGCAATCAGCCCCAGCATTTT.

The chain couples TRBV5-1 to TRBJ2-5; 10 nucleotides align to TRBD2. This CDR3 spans 15 amino acids. Germline assignment: CDR1 SGHRS and CDR2 YFSETQ. After removal of 2 bases from V and 5 bases from J, the junction contained 6 bases not matched to a gene. In nucleotides, the CDR3 is TGCGCCAGCAGCTTCGGGCTAGCGGGAGTGGAGACCCAGTACTTC. It codes for CASSFGLAGVETQYF.

This chain joins TRBV2 and TRBJ1-6; D is perhaps TRBD1 (6 bases). The CDR3 has 14 residues. CDR1 and CDR2 from the germline V gene are SNHLY and FYNNEI. V dropped 10 bases and J dropped 9 bases, with 19 bases sitting between them. The CDR3 bases are TGTGCCACAACTCAGCAGGGGTTCAGTTCACCCCTCCACTTT. Its translation: CATTQQGFSSPLHF.

The genes are TRBV7-2 and TRBJ2-5; the D gene is possibly TRBD2 (6 bases). The V and J ends lost 9 bases and 5 bases respectively, with 19 bases between them. Per the germline V gene, CDR1 is SGHTA and CDR2 is FQGNSA. The CDR3 spans 14 residues. The chain's CDR3 is CASAGRGLWETQYF. The CDR3 nucleotides read TGTGCCAGTGCGGGGCGGGGATTGTGGGAGACCCAGTACTTC.

The CDR3 region is CASSRLGQGIDNEQFF. The DNA for the CDR3 is TGTGCCAGCAGCCGCCTCGGACAGGGGATTGACAATGAGCAGTTCTTC. The chain joins TRBV11-2 to TRBJ2-1; TRBD1 matches 9 bases. Per germline, CDR1 SGHAT and CDR2 FQNNGV. J was trimmed by 5 bases and V by 5 bases; bases with no gene match: 10. The CDR3 spans 16 residues.

This chain uses TRBV7-9 with TRBJ1-6, with 7 bases aligning to TRBD1. The junction had 7 bases not matched to a gene; V was cut back by 8 bases and J by 6 bases. The CDR3 runs 14 residues. Germline CDR1 and CDR2: SEHNR and FQNEAQ (reference sequence). The CDR3, as DNA: TGTGCCAGCGGAGTTTGGGACAGTAATTCACCCCTCCACTTT. This codes for CASGVWDSNSPLHF.

The chain couples TRBV18 to TRBJ1-2; D possibly corresponds to TRBD1 (5 bases). V dropped 6 bases and J dropped 5 bases, with 16 bases sitting between them. Germline-derived CDR1 and CDR2 are KGHSH and LQKENI. This CDR3 comprises 14 residues. CDR3 sequence (DNA): TGTGCCAGCTCTCCCGGGGGGGGAGCATATGGCTACACCTTC. This codes for CASSPGGGAYGYTF.

The V and J genes are TRBV11-2 and TRBJ2-7; the D gene is possibly TRBD1 (7 bases). The V and J ends lost 1 base and 0 bases respectively, with 16 bases between them. The CDR3 is made up of 17 amino acids. Germline lookup yields CDR1 SGHAT and CDR2 FQNNGV. The CDR3 sequence: CASSLVGGTADSYEQYF. The CDR3 nucleotides read TGTGCCAGCAGCTTAGTTGGGGGGACAGCAGACTCCTACGAGCAGTACTTC.

The chain combines TRBV6-5 with TRBJ1-6, with 7 bases fitting TRBD1. Trimming at V came to 4 bases and at J to 9 bases, leaving 9 bases not matched to a gene. CDR1 is MNHEY and CDR2 is SVGAGI in the germline V gene. This CDR3 spans 15 amino acids. CDR3 amino acids: CASSLDRDRGSPLHF. The CDR3 DNA reads TGTGCCAGCAGTTTAGACCGGGACAGAGGTTCACCCCTCCACTTT.

J is TRBJ1-4 and V is TRBV7-8, with 9 positions matching TRBD1. From germline, CDR1 is SGHVS and CDR2 FQNEAQ. This CDR3 is built from 15 residues. The V segment lost 5 bases and the J segment 6 bases; nucleotides outside the gene matches: 7. CDR3 loop: CASSHSGQGDEKLFF. CDR3 sequence (DNA): TGTGCCAGCAGCCACTCGGGACAGGGAGATGAAAAACTGTTTTTT.

The chain couples TRBV5-1 to TRBJ1-2; maybe TRBD1 (5 bases). V lost 0 bases to trimming and J lost 6 bases, with 12 bases between them. From germline, CDR1 is SGHRS and CDR2 YFSETQ. The CDR3 is 14 residues long. The CDR3: CASSLVGRGDGYTF. The CDR3 DNA sequence: TGCGCCAGCAGCTTGGTTGGTCGGGGGGATGGCTACACCTTC.

The CDR3 spells CASSLRSGLYQETQYF. Here the CDR3 DNA reads TGTGCCAGCAGCTTAAGGTCAGGGTTGTACCAAGAGACCCAGTACTTC. The V and J genes are TRBV11-3 and TRBJ2-5, with D maybe TRBD1 (5 bases). Trimming pared 2 bases from V and 0 bases from J, leaving 13 bases between. Looked up from germline, CDR1 is SGHNT and CDR2 is YENEEA. The CDR3 runs to 16 residues.

The V call is TRBV18, the J call TRBJ2-2; 7 positions agree with TRBD1. V trimming: 1 base; J trimming: 3 bases; junction bases outside the gene matches: 2. CDR1 KGHSH and CDR2 LQKENI come from the germline V gene. The CDR3 length is 15 residues. CDR3: CASSPQGTDTGELFF. The CDR3 coding sequence is TGTGCCAGCTCACCACAAGGGACAGACACCGGGGAGCTGTTTTTT.

This chain uses TRBV19 with TRBJ2-1; 9 positions match TRBD1. CDR1 is LNHDA and CDR2 is SQIVND in the germline V gene (reference sequence). CDR3 size: 15 residues. V shed 7 bases, J shed 5 bases, and the junction held 9 bases outside the gene matches. CDR3 in amino acids: CASTVTGQGNNEQFF. As DNA, the CDR3 is TGTGCCAGTACAGTAACGGGACAGGGAAACAATGAGCAGTTCTTC.

The chain employs TRBV29-1 and TRBJ1-2; TRBD1 might be the D (6 bases). This CDR3 has 12 residues. Germline values: CDR1 SQVTM, CDR2 ANQGSEA. V lost 3 bases and J lost 3, with 8 bases in between. The CDR3 spells CSVEGAYYGYTF. Written as DNA, the CDR3 is TGCAGCGTTGAGGGGGCCTACTATGGCTACACCTTC.

The CDR3 loop is CSVDPETGYGYTF. The CDR3 DNA follows: TGCAGCGTTGACCCGGAGACAGGCTATGGCTACACCTTC. This sequence joins TRBV29-1 and TRBJ1-2, with a possible D match to TRBD1 (6 bases). The length of the CDR3 is 13 residues. Trimming cost V 3 bases and J 4 bases, with 12 bases left between them. CDR1 and CDR2 from the germline V gene are SQVTM and ANQGSEA.

The chain carries TRBV4-2 and TRBJ2-1; 7 nucleotides agree with TRBD2. V trimming: 4 bases; J trimming: 4 bases; junction bases outside the gene matches: 22. The CDR3 loop spans 20 amino acids. Germline CDR1 and CDR2: LGHNA and YNFKEQ. The CDR3 sequence is CASSPSVVLANYGGYNEQFF. CDR3 DNA: TGTGCCAGCAGCCCGTCCGTGGTACTAGCGAACTACGGGGGGTACAATGAGCAGTTCTTC.

DNA for the CDR3: TGCGCCAGCAGCGAACAGGGCGCAACTAATGAAAAACTGTTTTTT. It yields the protein CASSEQGATNEKLFF. The gene calls are TRBV5-1 and TRBJ1-4, with a weak D call TRBD1 (6 bases). V lost 4 bases and J 0 bases, leaving 10 bases between the germline ends. The CDR3 has 15 amino acids. Germline V gene data show CDR1 as SGHRS and CDR2 as YFSETQ.

The chain joins TRBV6-5 to TRBJ1-1; maybe TRBD1 (6 bases). With 5 bases removed from V and 5 bases from J, the gap between germline ends came to 12 bases. CDR3 length: 13 residues. Germline assignment: CDR1 MNHEY and CDR2 SVGAGI. As DNA, the CDR3 is TGTGCCAGCAGTCCCACAGGGTCAACTGAAGCTTTCTTT. It codes for CASSPTGSTEAFF.

V gene TRBV11-3 combines with J gene TRBJ1-1; 7 bases match TRBD1. The trim removed 7 bases at V and 1 base at J, leaving 6 bases unmatched. The CDR3 spans 14 residues. CDR1 SGHNT and CDR2 YENEEA come from the germline V gene. The CDR3 nucleotides read TGTGCCAGCACCCGACAGGGACGGAACACTGAAGCTTTCTTT. Its protein product is CASTRQGRNTEAFF.

V gene TRBV4-1 combines with J gene TRBJ2-3, with 9 bases fitting TRBD2. CDR1 MGHRA and CDR2 YSYEKL come from the germline V gene. V dropped 0 bases and J dropped 0; count of bases not matched to a gene: 13. The CDR3 totals 20 residues. This CDR3 reads CASSQESGPRAGGSTDTQYF. In DNA, the CDR3 is TGCGCCAGCAGCCAAGAATCGGGTCCACGCGCGGGAGGGAGCACAGATACGCAGTATTTT.

The chain has TRBV19 and TRBJ2-1, with 8 bases aligning to TRBD2. Trimming cost V 0 bases and J 6 bases; bases outside gene matches: 7. The CDR3 loop spans 16 amino acids. Germline V lookup: CDR1 LNHDA, CDR2 SQIVND (reference sequence). The CDR3 coding sequence is TGTGCCAGTAGTATAGATCCCAGCGGGAGTGTCAATGAGCAGTTCTTC. The encoded protein is CASSIDPSGSVNEQFF.

The DNA for the CDR3 is TGTGCCAGCAGACCTCCAGGGTCTGGAAACACCATATATTTT. Translated, it gives CASRPPGSGNTIYF. The chain combines TRBV28 with TRBJ1-3, with a weak D call TRBD1 (5 bases). The CDR3 runs 14 residues. V lost 6 bases and J 1 base, leaving 10 bases between the germline ends. Germline CDR1 is MDHEN and CDR2 is SYDVKM.

The rearrangement links TRBV6-6 to TRBJ1-5; D is unresolved. Per the germline V gene, CDR1 is MNHNY and CDR2 is SVGAGI (reference sequence). The CDR3 has 14 residues. Trimming cost V 0 bases and J 5 bases, with 8 bases left between them. The CDR3: CASSYSDGDQPQHF. The CDR3 region has the DNA TGTGCCAGCAGTTACTCAGACGGGGATCAGCCCCAGCATTTT.